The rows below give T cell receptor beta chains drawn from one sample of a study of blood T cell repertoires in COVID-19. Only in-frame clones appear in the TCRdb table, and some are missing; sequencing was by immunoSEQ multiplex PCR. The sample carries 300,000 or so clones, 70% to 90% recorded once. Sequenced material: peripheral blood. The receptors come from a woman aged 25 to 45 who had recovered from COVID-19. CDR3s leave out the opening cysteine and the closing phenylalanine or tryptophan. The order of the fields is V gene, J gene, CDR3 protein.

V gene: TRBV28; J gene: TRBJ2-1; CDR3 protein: ASSPPGAGLGYNEQF
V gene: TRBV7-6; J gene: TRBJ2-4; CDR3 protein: ASSTQDRAAKNIQY
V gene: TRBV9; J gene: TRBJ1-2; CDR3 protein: ASSSALDYGYT
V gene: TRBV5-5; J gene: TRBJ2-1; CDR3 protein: ASSFAVAGDYNEQF
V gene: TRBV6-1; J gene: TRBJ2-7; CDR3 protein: ASSEETGAVISSYEQY
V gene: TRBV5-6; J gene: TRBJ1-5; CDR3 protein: ASSWGQGAPQH
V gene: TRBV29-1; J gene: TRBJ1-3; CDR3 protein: SVVTGPGNTIY
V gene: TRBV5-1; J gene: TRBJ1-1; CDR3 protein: ASSGTTGGDTEAF
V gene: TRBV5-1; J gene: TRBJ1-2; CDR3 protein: ASSEQGYGYT
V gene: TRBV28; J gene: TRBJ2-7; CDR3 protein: ASRVTGSGQY
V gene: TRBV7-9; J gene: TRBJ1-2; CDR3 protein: ASSNVFADSNYGYT